This T cell receptor beta chain was observed in a study of blood T cell repertoires in COVID-19. Study overall: Some COVID-19 samples were acute and others convalescent; all came from the United States, Italy and Spain. Nucleic acid was either cDNA or gDNA, and it came from T cells, B-cell-depleted T cells, or PBMCs.

The junction had 5 bases not matched to a gene; V was cut back by 0 bases and J by 1 base. CDR1 and CDR2 (germline): SGHDN, FVKESK. This CDR3 has 17 amino acids. Per the study methods: The assay estimated nucleated cells by amplifying reference gene primers. The data were produced by immunoSEQ multiplex PCR, yet TCRdb's version contains in-frame clones alone and is incomplete. The V and J calls and the clone size are those of that table, but D and trimming were determined from the DNA. The sample records more than 100,000 clones, 79% being singletons. Specimen: peripheral blood. The clonotype comes from a woman of 80 years or more with acute or convalescent COVID-19. The chain is built from TRBV14 and TRBJ1-3, with 8 bases lining up with TRBD1. CDR3 coding DNA: TGTGCCAGCAGCCAAGATCCTAACAGGGGGTCTGGAAACACCATATATTTT. Protein sequence: CASSQDPNRGSGNTIYF. Using reference TRBV14 and TRBJ1-3 for the parts outside the CDR3, the full variable domain is EAGVTQFPSHSVIEKGQTVTLRCDPISGHDNLYWYRRVMGKEIKFLLHFVKESKQDESGMPNNRFLAERTGGTYSTLKVQPAELEDSGVYFCASSQDPNRGSGNTIYFGEGSWLTVV.